This T cell receptor beta chain derives from a study of PD-1 blockade in mismatch repair-deficient tumors. Study details: Enrolled about 2013-2016, patients had progressing, pretreated mismatch repair-deficient cancers of about a dozen types. Study-level results: Tumor-resident clones, often undetectable pretreatment in blood, expanded then contracted after pembrolizumab.

Generated by immunoSEQ multiplex PCR, the TCRdb table keeps only in-frame clones and is missing some. The repertoire holds 40,000 to 60,000 clones, with about 85% as singletons. Every patient had mismatch repair deficiency by PCR or immunohistochemistry. TCRs were sequenced from three patients responding to pembrolizumab. Points on this clone: Its specificity is unknown.

The TCR originated in an adult with mismatch repair-deficient cancer. The sample in question was peripheral blood, obtained approximately 18 weeks after starting pembrolizumab.

The CDR3: CASSLRGQGSMELFF. The DNA for the CDR3 is TGTGCCAGCAGCTTGAGGGGACAGGGATCGATGGAACTGTTTTTT. This chain links TRBV5-6 with TRBJ1-4, with 9 nucleotides matching TRBD1. Germline trimming cut 1 base from V and 12 bases from J; bases unmatched to any gene: 10. Germline-derived CDR1 and CDR2 are SGHDT and YYEEEE. The CDR3 runs to 15 residues.